Presented here are 23 T cell receptor beta chains from one specimen sequenced in a study of CD4 T cells in lung cancer. Here immunoSEQ multiplex PCR was the method, and the copy in TCRdb shows in-frame clones only, minus some. The table lists approximately 10,000 clones, over 50% of them singletons. At least 3 cm from the malignant lesion, non-adjacent lung tissue was taken from the same resection. The sample taken for sequencing was normal lung tissue taken away from the tumor. The receptors stem from a man in his fifties or sixties with non-small cell lung cancer.

The chain employs TRBV10-3 and TRBJ2-7, with a weak D call TRBD2 (5 bases). Trimming pared 6 bases from V and 0 bases from J, leaving 9 bases between. CDR1 and CDR2 from the germline V gene are ENHRY and SYGVKD. This CDR3 has 13 residues. This CDR3 reads CAIRPGSSYEQYF. Here the CDR3 DNA reads TGTGCCATCAGACCGGGAAGCTCCTACGAGCAGTACTTC.

This clone was seen only a few times. This chain joins TRBV29-1 and TRBJ1-2; possibly TRBD1 for D (5 bases). Germline values: CDR1 SQVTM, CDR2 ANQGSEA. V shed 7 bases and J shed 8 bases, with 17 bases lying between them. CDR3 length: 12 amino acids. In DNA, the CDR3 is TGCAGCGCCGGTGGGGGGGTACACGGCTACACCTTC. Translating gives CSAGGGVHGYTF.

This clone was detected once. V is TRBV5-1 and J is TRBJ2-5, with 13 nucleotides matching TRBD2. The J segment lost 4 bases and the V segment lost 6 bases, leaving 9 bases of the junction unmatched. The CDR3 is 16 residues long. Per germline, CDR1 SGHRS and CDR2 YFSETQ. The CDR3 protein is CASMFRTSGSGETQYF. For the CDR3, the DNA is TGCGCCAGCATGTTCCGGACTAGCGGGAGTGGAGAGACCCAGTACTTC.

V gene TRBV5-6 combines with J gene TRBJ2-2; D is unresolved. The CDR3 extends over 16 amino acids. Trimming left V 1 base short and J 0 bases short, with 10 bases between. The germline V gene has CDR1 SGHDT and CDR2 YYEEEE. The CDR3 coding sequence is TGTGCCAGCAGCTTGATATCAGGAACGAACACCGGGGAGCTGTTTTTT. Its protein is CASSLISGTNTGELFF.

The chain is built from TRBV5-8 and TRBJ2-6; the D gene is possibly TRBD2 (5 bases). CDR1 and CDR2 from the germline V gene are SGHTS and YDEGEE. Trimming removed 2 bases from V and 3 bases from J, with 21 bases in between. The CDR3 totals 19 residues. This CDR3 reads CASSFQSGQPRGGANVLTF. The CDR3 DNA follows: TGTGCCAGCAGCTTTCAATCTGGGCAGCCCCGGGGTGGGGCCAACGTCCTGACTTTC.

This clone was found once. The V gene is TRBV28, the J gene TRBJ1-2; D is ambiguous. The CDR3 spans 13 residues. The V and J ends lost 5 bases and 6 bases respectively, with 13 bases between them. Looked up from germline, CDR1 is MDHEN and CDR2 is SYDVKM. This CDR3 is CASSATESHGYTF. The DNA for the CDR3 is TGTGCCAGCAGTGCCACGGAGTCGCATGGCTACACCTTC.

This clone was seen a few times. This chain connects TRBV27 to TRBJ1-5; TRBD1 is a possible D gene (6 bases). The V gene's germline CDR1 is MNHEY and CDR2 SMNVEV (reference sequence). CDR3 length: 18 amino acids. Trimming took off 5 bases at V and 0 bases at J, with 20 bases between the two ends. CDR3 region: CASSLTSRQAYSNQPQHF. CDR3 bases: TGTGCCAGCAGTCTAACCTCTCGACAGGCGTATAGCAATCAGCCCCAGCATTTT.

The genes are TRBV19 and TRBJ2-2; maybe TRBD2 (6 bases). V was trimmed by 2 bases and J by 5 bases, leaving 15 bases between them. Germline CDR1 reads LNHDA; CDR2 reads SQIVND (reference sequence). This CDR3 has 16 residues. The CDR3 protein is CASSILSGGGTGELFF. The CDR3 DNA reads as TGTGCCAGTAGTATATTGTCCGGTGGAGGGACCGGGGAGCTGTTTTTT.

V usage is TRBV7-3 and J usage is TRBJ2-1; 8 nucleotides agree with TRBD2. The CDR3 spans 17 residues. CDR1 and CDR2 (germline): SGHTA, FQGTGA. The V and J ends lost 1 base and 0 bases, in that order; junction bases with no gene match: 5. The DNA of the CDR3 is TGTGCCAGCAGCTTAAGGGGCGGGAGGAACTCCTACAATGAGCAGTTCTTC. It encodes CASSLRGGRNSYNEQFF.

The chain uses TRBV5-6 and TRBJ2-1, with D possibly matching TRBD2 (5 bases). The CDR3 runs to 15 residues. CDR1 and CDR2 (germline): SGHDT, YYEEEE. V dropped 4 bases and J dropped 6 bases, with 17 bases sitting between them. Here the CDR3 reads CASSRTVGIGNEQFF. In DNA form, the CDR3 reads TGTGCCAGCAGCCGTACTGTCGGGATAGGCAATGAGCAGTTCTTC.

This rearrangement joins TRBV6-5 to TRBJ2-1; D is possibly TRBD2 (6 bases). Germline CDR1 MNHEY, CDR2 SVGAGI. The V gene lost 0 bases and the J gene lost 8 bases, with 17 bases spanning the gap. The CDR3 spans 16 residues. The CDR3 coding sequence is TGTGCCAGCAGTTACTCGGGGGGAAGAACGCGCGATGAGCAGTTCTTC. Its protein is CASSYSGGRTRDEQFF.

This clone was detected once. The chain couples TRBV6-5 to TRBJ1-1; 10 bases fit TRBD1. CDR3 length: 15 residues. Trimming took 4 bases from V and 5 from J; bases not matched to a gene: 7. Germline V lookup: CDR1 MNHEY, CDR2 SVGAGI. The CDR3 bases are TGTGCCAGCAGTTCCACAAGGACAGGGGGGACTGAAGCTTTCTTT. Protein product: CASSSTRTGGTEAFF.

V gene TRBV30 combines with J gene TRBJ2-3; unclear D gene. The V gene lost 2 bases and the J gene lost 6 bases, with 6 bases spanning the gap. The CDR3 runs 11 residues. Germline CDR1 is GTSNPN and CDR2 is SVGIG (reference sequence). CDR3 amino acids: CAWSTRDTQYF. CDR3 nucleotide sequence: TGTGCCTGGAGTACTCGCGATACGCAGTATTTT.

This clone was picked up a small number of times. V gene TRBV6-1 combines with J gene TRBJ1-1; 7 nucleotides match TRBD1. The CDR3 runs 14 residues. J gave up 3 bases and V 7 bases, and 8 bases lay outside the gene matches. In germline, CDR1 is MNHNS, CDR2 SASEGT. In nucleotides, the CDR3 is TGTGCCAGCAAAGAGGGGGCACGGCACACTGAAGCTTTCTTT. Its protein is CASKEGARHTEAFF.

The rearrangement joins TRBV10-3 to TRBJ1-5; 9 positions agree with TRBD1. The CDR3 runs to 14 residues. The V and J ends lost 8 bases and 6 bases, in that order; junction bases with no gene match: 8. Germline loops: CDR1 ENHRY, CDR2 SYGVKD. The CDR3 DNA sequence: TGTGCCATCGGGAGCACAGGGGGCGGTCAGCCCCAGCATTTT. This translates into CAIGSTGGGQPQHF.

This chain connects TRBV4-2 to TRBJ2-2; TRBD2 matches at 7 bases. This CDR3 spans 17 amino acids. Germline V gene lookup returns CDR1 LGHNA and CDR2 YNFKEQ. The V and J ends lost 3 bases and 2 bases, in that order; junction bases with no gene match: 9. The CDR3 protein is CASSHPDGGKNTGELFF. The DNA of the CDR3 is TGTGCCAGCAGCCATCCCGACGGGGGGAAAAACACCGGGGAGCTGTTTTTT.

The V gene is TRBV29-1, the J gene TRBJ2-7; TRBD1 agrees at 8 bases. CDR3 size: 14 residues. Per the germline V gene, CDR1 is SQVTM and CDR2 is ANQGSEA. V was pared by 6 bases and J by 10 bases, with 17 bases of the junction left unmatched. The CDR3 protein is CSVDTGTGSSQQYF. DNA of the CDR3: TGCAGCGTCGACACCGGGACAGGTAGTTCCCAACAGTACTTC.

J is TRBJ2-3 and V is TRBV6-5; maybe TRBD2 (6 bases). Germline CDR1 reads MNHEY; CDR2 reads SVGAGI. V was cut by 4 bases and J by 5 bases, with 19 bases left in between. The CDR3 runs 16 residues. The CDR3 coding sequence is TGTGCCAGCAGTTCTCAGCGGATCGGGAGTCGAGATACGCAGTATTTT. Encoded protein: CASSSQRIGSRDTQYF.

V and J are TRBV11-1 and TRBJ2-2; 8 positions agree with TRBD2. The CDR3 consists of 14 residues. Germline-derived CDR1 and CDR2 are SGHAT and FQDESV (reference sequence). J gave up 5 bases and V 5 bases, and 4 bases lay outside the gene matches. The CDR3 DNA sequence: TGTGCCAGCAGCCACGGGAGGGAGACCGGGGAGCTGTTTTTT. It codes for CASSHGRETGELFF.

The chain recombines TRBV19 with TRBJ1-5; 9 bases line up with TRBD1. The germline V gene has CDR1 LNHDA and CDR2 SQIVND (reference sequence). V dropped 5 bases and J dropped 6; count of bases not matched to a gene: 11. The CDR3 totals 16 residues. The CDR3 sequence is CASSPTGTGLTQPQHF. CDR3 in DNA: TGTGCCAGTAGTCCCACCGGGACAGGGTTGACTCAGCCCCAGCATTTT. The full variable domain, with the rest looked up from reference TRBV19 and TRBJ1-5, is DGGITQSPKYLFRKEGQNVTLSCEQNLNHDAMYWYRQDPGQGLRLIYYSQIVNDFQKGDIAEGYSVSREKKESFPLTVTSAQKNPTAFYLCASSPTGTGLTQPQHFGDGTRLSIL.

The chain links TRBV30 to TRBJ2-5, with D possibly matching TRBD1 (5 bases). The CDR3 length is 13 residues. The germline V gene encodes CDR1 GTSNPN and CDR2 SVGIG (reference sequence). V was shortened by 2 bases and J by 5 bases, with 12 bases between the two germline ends. CDR3 nucleotides: TGTGCCTGGAGTCGCAGGGTAAGGGAGACCCAGTACTTC. As protein: CAWSRRVRETQYF. Combining the CDR3 with reference TRBV30 and TRBJ2-5 gives the whole variable domain SQTIHQWPATLVQPVGSPLSLECTVEGTSNPNLYWYRQAAGRGLQLLFYSVGIGQISSEVPQNLSASRPQDRQFILSSKKLLLSDSGFYLCAWSRRVRETQYFGPGTRLLVL.

This sequence joins TRBV27 and TRBJ2-1; no clear D. The CDR3 covers 14 residues. Germline CDR1 reads MNHEY; CDR2 reads SMNVEV (reference sequence). Trimming pared 3 bases from V and 1 base from J, leaving 7 bases between. The CDR3 nucleotides are TGTGCCAGCAGTTTTGCGAGATCCTACAATGAGCAGTTCTTC. It codes for CASSFARSYNEQFF.

This chain links TRBV5-5 with TRBJ2-7, with a possible D match to TRBD2 (5 bases). Trimming removed 0 bases from V and 6 bases from J, with 13 bases in between. Germline CDR1 SGHKS, CDR2 YYEKEE (reference sequence). The CDR3 has 14 amino acids. DNA of the CDR3: TGTGCCAGCAGCTTGGACGGGATAAGCGGCGAGCAGTACGTC. Translating it yields CASSLDGISGEQYV.